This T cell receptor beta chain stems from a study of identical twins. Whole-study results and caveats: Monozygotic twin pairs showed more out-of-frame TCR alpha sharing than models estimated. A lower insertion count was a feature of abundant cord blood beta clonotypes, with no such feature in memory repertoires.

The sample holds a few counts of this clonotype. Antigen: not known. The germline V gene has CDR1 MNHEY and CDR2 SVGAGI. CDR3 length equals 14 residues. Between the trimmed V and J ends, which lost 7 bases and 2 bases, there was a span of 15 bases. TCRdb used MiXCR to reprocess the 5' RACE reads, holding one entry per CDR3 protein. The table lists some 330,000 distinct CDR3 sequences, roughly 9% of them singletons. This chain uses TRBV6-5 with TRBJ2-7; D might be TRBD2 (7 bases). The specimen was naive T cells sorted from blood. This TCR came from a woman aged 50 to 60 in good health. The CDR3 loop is CASTRGAGAYEQYF. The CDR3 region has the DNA TGTGCCAGCACTCGGGGGGCAGGAGCCTACGAGCAGTACTTC.